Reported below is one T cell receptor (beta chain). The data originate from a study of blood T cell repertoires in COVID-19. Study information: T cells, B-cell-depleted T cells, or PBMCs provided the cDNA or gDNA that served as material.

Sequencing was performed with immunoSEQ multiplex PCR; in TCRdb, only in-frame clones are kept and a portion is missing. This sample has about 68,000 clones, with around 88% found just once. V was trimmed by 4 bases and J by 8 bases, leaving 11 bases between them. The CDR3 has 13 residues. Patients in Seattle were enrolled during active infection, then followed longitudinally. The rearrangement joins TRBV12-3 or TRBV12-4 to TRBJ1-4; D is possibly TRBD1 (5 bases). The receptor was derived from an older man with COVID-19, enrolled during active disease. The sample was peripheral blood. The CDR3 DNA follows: TGTGCCAGCAGTTCTTCAGGGAACGAAAAACTGTTTTTT. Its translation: CASSSSGNEKLFF.